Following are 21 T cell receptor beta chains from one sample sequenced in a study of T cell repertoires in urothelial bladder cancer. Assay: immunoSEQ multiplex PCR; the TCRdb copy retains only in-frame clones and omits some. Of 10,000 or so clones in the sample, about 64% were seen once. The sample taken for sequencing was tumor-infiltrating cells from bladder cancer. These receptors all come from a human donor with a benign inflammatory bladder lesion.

The CDR3 region is CASTKTAFYNEQFF. The CDR3 nucleotides are TGTGCCAGCACGAAGACAGCCTTCTACAATGAGCAGTTCTTC. V and J are TRBV2 and TRBJ2-1, with D perhaps TRBD1 (5 bases). V dropped 7 bases and J dropped 3 bases, with 13 bases sitting between them. The CDR3 runs to 14 residues. Germline CDR1 reads SNHLY; CDR2 reads FYNNEI.

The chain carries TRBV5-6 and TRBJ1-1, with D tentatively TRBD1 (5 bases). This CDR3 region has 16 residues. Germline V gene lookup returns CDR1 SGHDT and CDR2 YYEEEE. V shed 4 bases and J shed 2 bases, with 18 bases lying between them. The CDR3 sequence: CASSLPPGRDNTEAFF. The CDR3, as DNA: TGTGCCAGCAGCCTTCCCCCCGGCAGGGACAACACTGAAGCTTTCTTT.

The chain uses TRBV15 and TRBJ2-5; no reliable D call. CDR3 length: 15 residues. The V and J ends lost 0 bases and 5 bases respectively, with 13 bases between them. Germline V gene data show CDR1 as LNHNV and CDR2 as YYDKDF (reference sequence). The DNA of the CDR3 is TGTGCCACCAGCAGAGATATAGGTAGCTCGGAGACCCAGTACTTC. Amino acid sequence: CATSRDIGSSETQYF. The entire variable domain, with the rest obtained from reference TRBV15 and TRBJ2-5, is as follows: DAMVIQNPRYQVTQFGKPVTLSCSQTLNHNVMYWYQQKSSQAPKLLFHYYDKDFNNEADTPDNFQSRRPNTSFCFLDIRSPGLGDTAMYLCATSRDIGSSETQYFGPGTRLLVL.

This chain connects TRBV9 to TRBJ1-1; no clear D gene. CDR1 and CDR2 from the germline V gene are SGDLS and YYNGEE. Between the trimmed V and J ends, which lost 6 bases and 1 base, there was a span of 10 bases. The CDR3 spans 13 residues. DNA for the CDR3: TGTGCCAGCAATGCGGCCCCGAACACTGAAGCTTTCTTT. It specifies CASNAAPNTEAFF.

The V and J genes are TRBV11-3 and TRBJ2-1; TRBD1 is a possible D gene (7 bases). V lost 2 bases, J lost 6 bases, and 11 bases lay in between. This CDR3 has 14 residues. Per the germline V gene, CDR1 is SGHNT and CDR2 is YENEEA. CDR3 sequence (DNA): TGTGCCAGCAGCTTAATCAGGGGGGCCAATGAGCAGTTCTTC. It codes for CASSLIRGANEQFF.

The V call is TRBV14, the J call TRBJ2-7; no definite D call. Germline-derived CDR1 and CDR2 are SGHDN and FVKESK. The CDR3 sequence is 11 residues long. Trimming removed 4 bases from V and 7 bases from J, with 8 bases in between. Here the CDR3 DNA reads TGTGCCAGCAGCCTCGTGGGTGAGCAGTACTTC. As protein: CASSLVGEQYF.

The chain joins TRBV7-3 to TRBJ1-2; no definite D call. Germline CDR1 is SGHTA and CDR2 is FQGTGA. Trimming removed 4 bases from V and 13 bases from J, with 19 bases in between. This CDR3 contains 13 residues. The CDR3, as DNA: TGTGCCAGCAGCTCACATGCCATGACTAAAGTCACCTTC. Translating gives CASSSHAMTKVTF.

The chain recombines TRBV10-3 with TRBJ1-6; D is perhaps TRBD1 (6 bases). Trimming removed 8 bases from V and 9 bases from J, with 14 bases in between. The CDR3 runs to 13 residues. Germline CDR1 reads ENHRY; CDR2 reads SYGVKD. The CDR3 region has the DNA TGTGCCATCTCGACAGGATCACTTTCACCCCTCCACTTT. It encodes CAISTGSLSPLHF.

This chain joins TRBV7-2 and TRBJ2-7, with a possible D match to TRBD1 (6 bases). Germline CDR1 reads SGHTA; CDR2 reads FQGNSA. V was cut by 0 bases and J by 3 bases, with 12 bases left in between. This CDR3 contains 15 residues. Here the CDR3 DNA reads TGTGCCAGCAGCTTAGCGCGGACAGAAAACTACGAGCAGTACTTC. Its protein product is CASSLARTENYEQYF.

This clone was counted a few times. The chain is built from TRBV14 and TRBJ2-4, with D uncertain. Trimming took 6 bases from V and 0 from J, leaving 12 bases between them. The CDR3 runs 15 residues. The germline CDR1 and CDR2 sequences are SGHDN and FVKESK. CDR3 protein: CASSPTSLAKNIQYF. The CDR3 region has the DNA TGTGCCAGCAGTCCCACTTCTTTAGCCAAAAACATTCAGTACTTC.

CDR3 sequence: CASSRFGTGGARAEAFF. The CDR3 DNA reads TGTGCCAGCAGCCGTTTCGGGACAGGGGGCGCGCGGGCTGAAGCTTTCTTT. V usage is TRBV11-2 and J usage is TRBJ1-1; 12 bases match TRBD1. Trimming took 5 bases from V and 6 from J; bases not matched to a gene: 13. The CDR3 totals 17 residues. CDR1 and CDR2 (germline): SGHAT, FQNNGV. The full variable domain, in which reference TRBV11-2 and TRBJ1-1 provide the parts outside the CDR3, is EAGVAQSPRYKIIEKRQSVAFWCNPISGHATLYWYQQILGQGPKLLIQFQNNGVVDDSQLPKDRFSAERLKGVDSTLKIQPAKLEDSAVYLCASSRFGTGGARAEAFFGQGTRLTVV.

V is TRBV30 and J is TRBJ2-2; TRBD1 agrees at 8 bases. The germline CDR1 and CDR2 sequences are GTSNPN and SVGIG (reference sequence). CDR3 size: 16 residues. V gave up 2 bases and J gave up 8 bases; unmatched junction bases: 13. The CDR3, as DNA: TGTGCCTGGAGTATACATGGGACAGGTCGAAGAGGGGAGCTGTTTTTT. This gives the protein CAWSIHGTGRRGELFF.

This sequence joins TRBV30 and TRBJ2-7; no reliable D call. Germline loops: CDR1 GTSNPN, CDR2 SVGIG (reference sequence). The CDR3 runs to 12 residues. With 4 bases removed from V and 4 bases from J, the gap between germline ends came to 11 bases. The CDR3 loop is CAWNAGSYEQYF. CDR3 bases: TGTGCCTGGAATGCCGGTTCTTACGAGCAGTACTTC.

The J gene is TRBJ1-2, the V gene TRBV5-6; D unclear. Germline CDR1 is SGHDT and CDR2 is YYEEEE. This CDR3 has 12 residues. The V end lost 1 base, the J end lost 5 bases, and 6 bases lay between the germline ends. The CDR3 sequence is CASSLRGYGYTF. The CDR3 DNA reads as TGTGCCAGCAGCTTGCGTGGGTATGGCTACACCTTC.

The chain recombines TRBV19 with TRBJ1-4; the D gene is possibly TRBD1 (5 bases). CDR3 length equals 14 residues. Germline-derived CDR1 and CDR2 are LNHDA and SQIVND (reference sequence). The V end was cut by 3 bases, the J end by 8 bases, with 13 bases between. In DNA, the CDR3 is TGTGCCAGTAGTATCCCCCTGGGGGACGAAAAACTGTTTTTT. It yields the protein CASSIPLGDEKLFF.

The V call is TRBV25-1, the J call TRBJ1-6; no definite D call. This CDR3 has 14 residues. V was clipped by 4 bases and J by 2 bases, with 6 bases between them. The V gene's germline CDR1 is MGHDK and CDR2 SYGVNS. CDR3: CASSGVTYNSPLHF. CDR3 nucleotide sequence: TGTGCCAGCAGTGGAGTGACCTATAATTCACCCCTCCACTTT.

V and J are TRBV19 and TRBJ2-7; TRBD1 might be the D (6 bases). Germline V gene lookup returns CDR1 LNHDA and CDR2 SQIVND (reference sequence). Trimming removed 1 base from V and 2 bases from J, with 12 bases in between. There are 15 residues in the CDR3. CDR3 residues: CASSIVGGLTYEQYF. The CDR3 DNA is TGTGCCAGTAGTATAGTTGGGGGCCTCACCTACGAGCAGTACTTC.

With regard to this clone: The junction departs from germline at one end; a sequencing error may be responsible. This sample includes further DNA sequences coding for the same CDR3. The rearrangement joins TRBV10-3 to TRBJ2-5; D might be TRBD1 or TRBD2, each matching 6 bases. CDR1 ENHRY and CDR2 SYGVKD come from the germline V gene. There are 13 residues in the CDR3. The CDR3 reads CAISEGGQETQYF. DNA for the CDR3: TGTGCCATCAGTGAGGGGGGGCAAGAGACCCAATACTTC.

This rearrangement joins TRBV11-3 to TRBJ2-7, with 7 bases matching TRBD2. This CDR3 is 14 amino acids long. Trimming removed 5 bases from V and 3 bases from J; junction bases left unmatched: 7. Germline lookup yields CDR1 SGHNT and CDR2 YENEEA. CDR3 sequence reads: CASSSGAGNYEQYF. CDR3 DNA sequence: TGTGCCAGCAGCAGCGGGGCAGGGAACTACGAGCAGTACTTC.

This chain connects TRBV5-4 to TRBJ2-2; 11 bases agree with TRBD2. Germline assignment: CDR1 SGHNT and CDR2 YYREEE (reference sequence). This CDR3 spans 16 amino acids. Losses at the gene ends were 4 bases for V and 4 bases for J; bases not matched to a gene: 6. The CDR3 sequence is CASSGTTSGVTGELFF. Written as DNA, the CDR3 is TGTGCCAGCAGCGGGACGACTAGCGGGGTCACCGGGGAGCTGTTTTTT.

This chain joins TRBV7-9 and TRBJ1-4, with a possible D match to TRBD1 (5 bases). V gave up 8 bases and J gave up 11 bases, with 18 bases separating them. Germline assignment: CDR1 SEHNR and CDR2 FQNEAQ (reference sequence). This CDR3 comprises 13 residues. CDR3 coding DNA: TGTGCCAGCGGAAGAGCCCCGGACAATAAACTGTTTTTT. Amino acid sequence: CASGRAPDNKLFF.